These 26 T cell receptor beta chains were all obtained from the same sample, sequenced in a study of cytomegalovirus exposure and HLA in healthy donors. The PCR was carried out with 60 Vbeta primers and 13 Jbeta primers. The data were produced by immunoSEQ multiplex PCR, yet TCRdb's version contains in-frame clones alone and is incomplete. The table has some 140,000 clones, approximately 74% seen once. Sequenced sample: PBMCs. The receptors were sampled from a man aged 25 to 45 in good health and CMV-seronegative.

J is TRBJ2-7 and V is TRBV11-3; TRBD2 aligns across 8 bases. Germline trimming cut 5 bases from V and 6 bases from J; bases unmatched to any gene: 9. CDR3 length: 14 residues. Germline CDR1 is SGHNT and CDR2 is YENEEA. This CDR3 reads CASSPGGAQSEQYF. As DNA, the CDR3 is TGTGCCAGCAGCCCGGGGGGGGCGCAGAGCGAGCAGTACTTC.

CDR3 DNA sequence: TGTGCCAGCAGCCAAGAGGTACAGCCTCCCTCTGGGGCCAACGTCCTGACTTTC. Its translation is CASSQEVQPPSGANVLTF. The V call is TRBV14, the J call TRBJ2-6, with D unresolved. The germline V gene encodes CDR1 SGHDN and CDR2 FVKESK. This CDR3 contains 18 residues. V lost 0 bases and J 0 bases, leaving 12 bases between the germline ends.

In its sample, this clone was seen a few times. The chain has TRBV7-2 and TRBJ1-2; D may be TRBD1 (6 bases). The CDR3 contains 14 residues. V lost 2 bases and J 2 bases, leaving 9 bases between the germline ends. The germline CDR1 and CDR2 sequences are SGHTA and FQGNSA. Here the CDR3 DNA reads TGTGCCAGCAGCTTAACAACAGGGAACTATGGCTACACCTTC. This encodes CASSLTTGNYGYTF.

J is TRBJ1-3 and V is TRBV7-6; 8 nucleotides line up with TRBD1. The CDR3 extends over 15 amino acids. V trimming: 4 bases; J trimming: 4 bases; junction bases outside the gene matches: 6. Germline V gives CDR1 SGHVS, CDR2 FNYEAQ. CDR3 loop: CASSSDRGSGNTIYF. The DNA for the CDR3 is TGTGCCAGCAGCTCAGACAGGGGATCAGGAAACACCATATATTTT.

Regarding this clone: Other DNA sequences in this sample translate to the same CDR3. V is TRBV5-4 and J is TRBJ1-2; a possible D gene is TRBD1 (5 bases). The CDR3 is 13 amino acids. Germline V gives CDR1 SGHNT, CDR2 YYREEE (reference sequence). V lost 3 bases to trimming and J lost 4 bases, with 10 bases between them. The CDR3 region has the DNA TGTGCCAGCAGCTCGACGGGACTCTATGGCTACACCTTC. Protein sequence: CASSSTGLYGYTF.

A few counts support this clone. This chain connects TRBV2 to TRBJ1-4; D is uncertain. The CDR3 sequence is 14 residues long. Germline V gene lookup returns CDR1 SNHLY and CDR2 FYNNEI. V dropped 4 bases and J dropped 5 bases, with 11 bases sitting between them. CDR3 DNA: TGTGCCAGCAGTGGCCAGACTCCCAATGAAAAACTGTTTTTT. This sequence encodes CASSGQTPNEKLFF.

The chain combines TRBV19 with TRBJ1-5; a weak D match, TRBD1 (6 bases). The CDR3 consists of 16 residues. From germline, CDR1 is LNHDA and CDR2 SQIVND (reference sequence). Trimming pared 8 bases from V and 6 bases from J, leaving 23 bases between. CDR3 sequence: CASSTSLDRLGQPQHF. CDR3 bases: TGTGCCAGTTCGACTTCCCTCGACAGGCTGGGTCAGCCCCAGCATTTT.

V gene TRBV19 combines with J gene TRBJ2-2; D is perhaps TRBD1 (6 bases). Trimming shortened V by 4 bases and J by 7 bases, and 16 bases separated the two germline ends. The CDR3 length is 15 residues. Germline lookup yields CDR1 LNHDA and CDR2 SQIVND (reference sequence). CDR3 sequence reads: CASSKRMGAFGELFF. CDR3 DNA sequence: TGTGCCAGTAGTAAGCGGATGGGGGCCTTCGGGGAGCTGTTTTTT.

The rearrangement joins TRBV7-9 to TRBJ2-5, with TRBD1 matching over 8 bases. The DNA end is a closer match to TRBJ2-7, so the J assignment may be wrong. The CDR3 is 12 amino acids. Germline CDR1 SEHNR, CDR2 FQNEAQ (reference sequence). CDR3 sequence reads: CASSRTGSEQYF. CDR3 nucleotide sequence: TGTGCCAGCAGCAGGACAGGGAGCGAGCAGTACTTC.

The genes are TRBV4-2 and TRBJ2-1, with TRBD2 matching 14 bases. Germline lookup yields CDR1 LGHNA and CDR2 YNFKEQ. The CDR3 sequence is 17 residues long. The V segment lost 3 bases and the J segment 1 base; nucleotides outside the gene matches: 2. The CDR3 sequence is CASSQTSGGASYNEQFF. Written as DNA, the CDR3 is TGTGCCAGCAGCCAGACTAGCGGGGGGGCATCCTACAATGAGCAGTTCTTC.

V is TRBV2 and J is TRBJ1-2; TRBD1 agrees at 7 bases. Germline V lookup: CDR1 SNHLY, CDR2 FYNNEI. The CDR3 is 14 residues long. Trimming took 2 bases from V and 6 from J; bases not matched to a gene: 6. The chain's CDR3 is CASSEFGGGNGYTF. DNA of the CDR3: TGTGCCAGCAGTGAATTCGGAGGGGGCAATGGCTACACCTTC.

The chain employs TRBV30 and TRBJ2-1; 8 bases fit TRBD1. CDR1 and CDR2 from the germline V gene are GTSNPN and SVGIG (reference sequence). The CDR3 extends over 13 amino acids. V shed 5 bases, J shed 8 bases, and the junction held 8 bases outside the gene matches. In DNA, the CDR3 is TGTGCCTGGTCTCAGGGGGCCGGCGATGAGCAGTTCTTC. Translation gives CAWSQGAGDEQFF.

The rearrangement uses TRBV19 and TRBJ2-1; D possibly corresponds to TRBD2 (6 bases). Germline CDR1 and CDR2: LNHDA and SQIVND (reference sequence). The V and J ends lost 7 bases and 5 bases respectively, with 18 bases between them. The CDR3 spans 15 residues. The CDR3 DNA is TGTGCCAGTACCCACGGCAGACGGGGGAACAATGAGCAGTTCTTC. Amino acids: CASTHGRRGNNEQFF.

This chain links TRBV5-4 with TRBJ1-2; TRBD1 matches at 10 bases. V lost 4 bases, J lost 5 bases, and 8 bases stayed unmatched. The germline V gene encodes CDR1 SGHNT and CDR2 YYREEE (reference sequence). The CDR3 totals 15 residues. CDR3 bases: TGTGCCAGCAGCCAGGAACCGGGACAGGGGTATGGCTACACCTTC. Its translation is CASSQEPGQGYGYTF.

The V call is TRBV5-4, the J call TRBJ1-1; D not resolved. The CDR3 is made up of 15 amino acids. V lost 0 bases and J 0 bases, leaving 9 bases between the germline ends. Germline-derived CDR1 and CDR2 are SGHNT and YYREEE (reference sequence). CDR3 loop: CASSLGGEMNTEAFF. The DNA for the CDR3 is TGTGCCAGCAGCTTGGGGGGAGAGATGAACACTGAAGCTTTCTTT.

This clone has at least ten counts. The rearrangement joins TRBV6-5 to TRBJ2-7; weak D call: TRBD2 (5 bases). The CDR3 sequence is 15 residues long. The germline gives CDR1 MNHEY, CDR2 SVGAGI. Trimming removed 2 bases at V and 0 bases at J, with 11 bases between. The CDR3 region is CASSYTSGSSYEQYF. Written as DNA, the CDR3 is TGTGCCAGCAGTTACACTTCGGGAAGCTCCTACGAGCAGTACTTC.

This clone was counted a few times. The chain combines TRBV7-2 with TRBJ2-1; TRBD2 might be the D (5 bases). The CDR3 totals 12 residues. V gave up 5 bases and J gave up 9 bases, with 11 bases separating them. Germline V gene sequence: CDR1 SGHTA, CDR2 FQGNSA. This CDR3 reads CASSPPAGEQFF. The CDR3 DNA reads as TGTGCCAGCAGCCCACCGGCGGGTGAGCAGTTCTTC.

As DNA, the CDR3 is TGTGCCAGCAGCTTATTGGGGAGATCCACAGATACGCAGTATTTT. Its translation is CASSLLGRSTDTQYF. The chain employs TRBV7-3 and TRBJ2-3, with D tentatively TRBD2 (5 bases). The V gene's germline CDR1 is SGHTA and CDR2 FQGTGA. The ends were cut back, 2 bases at V and 2 bases at J, with 11 bases in the middle. The CDR3 consists of 15 residues.

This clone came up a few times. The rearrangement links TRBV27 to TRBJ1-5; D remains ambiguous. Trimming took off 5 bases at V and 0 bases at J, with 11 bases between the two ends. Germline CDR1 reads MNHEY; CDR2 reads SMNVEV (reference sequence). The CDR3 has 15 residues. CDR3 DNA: TGTGCCAGCAGTCAAAGACAATATAGCAATCAGCCCCAGCATTTT. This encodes CASSQRQYSNQPQHF.

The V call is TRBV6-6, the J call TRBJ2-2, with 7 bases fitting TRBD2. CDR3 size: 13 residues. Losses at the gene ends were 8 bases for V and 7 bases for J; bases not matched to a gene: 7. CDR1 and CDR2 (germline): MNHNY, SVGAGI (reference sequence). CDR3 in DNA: TGTGCCAGCCTGGGGGGGAAGAACGGGGAGCTGTTTTTT. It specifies CASLGGKNGELFF.

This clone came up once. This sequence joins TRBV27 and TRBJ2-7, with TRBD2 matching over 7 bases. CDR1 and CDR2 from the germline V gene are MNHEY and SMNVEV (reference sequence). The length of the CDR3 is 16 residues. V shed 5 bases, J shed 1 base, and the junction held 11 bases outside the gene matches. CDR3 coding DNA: TGTGCCAGCAGTCCCACCTCTAGCGGCGATTCCTACGAGCAGTACTTC. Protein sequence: CASSPTSSGDSYEQYF.

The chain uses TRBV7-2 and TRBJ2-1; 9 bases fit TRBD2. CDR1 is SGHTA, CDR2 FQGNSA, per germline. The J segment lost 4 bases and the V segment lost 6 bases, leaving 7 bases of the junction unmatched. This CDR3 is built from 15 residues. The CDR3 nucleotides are TGTGCCAGCAGTTCCAGCGGGGGGCCTTACAATGAGCAGTTCTTC. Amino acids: CASSSSGGPYNEQFF.

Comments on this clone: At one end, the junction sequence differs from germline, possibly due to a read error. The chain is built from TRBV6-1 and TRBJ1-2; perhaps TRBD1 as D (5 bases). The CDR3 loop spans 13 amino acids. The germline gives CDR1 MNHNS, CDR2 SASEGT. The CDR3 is CASSPISTAGYPF. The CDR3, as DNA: TGTGCCAGCAGTCCCATATCGACAGCTGGCTACCCCTTC.

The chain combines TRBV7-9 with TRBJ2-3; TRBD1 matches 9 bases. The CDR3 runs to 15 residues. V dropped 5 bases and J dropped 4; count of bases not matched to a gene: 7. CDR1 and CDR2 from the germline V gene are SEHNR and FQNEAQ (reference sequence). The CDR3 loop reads CASSGGQGSADTQYF. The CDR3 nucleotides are TGTGCCAGCAGCGGGGGACAGGGCTCCGCAGATACGCAGTATTTT.

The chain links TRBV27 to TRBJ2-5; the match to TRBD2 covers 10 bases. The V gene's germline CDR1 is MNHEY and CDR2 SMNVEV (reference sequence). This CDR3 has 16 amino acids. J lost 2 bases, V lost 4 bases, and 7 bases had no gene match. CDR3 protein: CASSSPIAGGQETQYF. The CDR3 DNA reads TGTGCCAGCAGTTCCCCAATAGCGGGGGGTCAAGAGACCCAGTACTTC.

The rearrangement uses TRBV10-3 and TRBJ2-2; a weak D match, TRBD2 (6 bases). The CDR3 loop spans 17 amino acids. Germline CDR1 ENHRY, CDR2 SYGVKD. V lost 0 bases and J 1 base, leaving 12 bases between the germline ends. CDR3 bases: TGTGCCATCAGTGAGTCGAGGAGTAGCGGGAACACCGGGGAGCTGTTTTTT. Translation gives CAISESRSSGNTGELFF.